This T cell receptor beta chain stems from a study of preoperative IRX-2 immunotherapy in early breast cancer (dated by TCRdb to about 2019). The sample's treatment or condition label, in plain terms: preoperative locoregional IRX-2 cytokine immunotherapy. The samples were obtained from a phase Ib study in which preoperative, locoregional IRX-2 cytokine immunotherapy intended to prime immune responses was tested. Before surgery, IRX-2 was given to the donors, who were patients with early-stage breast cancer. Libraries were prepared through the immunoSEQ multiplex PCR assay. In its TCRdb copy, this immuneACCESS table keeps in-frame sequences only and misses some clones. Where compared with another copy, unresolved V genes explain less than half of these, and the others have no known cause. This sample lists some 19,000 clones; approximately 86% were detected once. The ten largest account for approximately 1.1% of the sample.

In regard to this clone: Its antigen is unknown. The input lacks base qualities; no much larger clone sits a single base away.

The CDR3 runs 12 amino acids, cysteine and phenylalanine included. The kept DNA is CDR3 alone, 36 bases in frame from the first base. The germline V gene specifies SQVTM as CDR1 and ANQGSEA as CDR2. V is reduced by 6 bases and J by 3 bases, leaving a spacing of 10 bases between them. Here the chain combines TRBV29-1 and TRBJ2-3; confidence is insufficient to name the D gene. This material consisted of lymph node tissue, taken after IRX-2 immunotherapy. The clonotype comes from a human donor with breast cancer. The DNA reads TGCAGCGTGACGGACGTTACAGATACGCAGTATTTT. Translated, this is CSVTDVTDTQYF.